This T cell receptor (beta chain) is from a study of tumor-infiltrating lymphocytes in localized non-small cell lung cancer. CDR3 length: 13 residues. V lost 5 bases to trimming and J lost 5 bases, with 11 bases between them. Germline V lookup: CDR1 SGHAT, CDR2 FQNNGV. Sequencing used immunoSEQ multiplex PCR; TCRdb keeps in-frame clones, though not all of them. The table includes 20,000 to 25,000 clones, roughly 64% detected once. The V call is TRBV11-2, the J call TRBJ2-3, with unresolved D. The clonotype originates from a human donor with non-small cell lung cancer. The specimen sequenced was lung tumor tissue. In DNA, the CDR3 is TGTGCCAGCAGCCCGGGTATTAGAGATACGCAGTATTTT. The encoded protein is CASSPGIRDTQYF.